These 28 T cell receptor beta chains were sequenced from one sample in a study of spatial heterogeneity in lung cancer. Indicated time point: sample taken at primary tumor resection. TCRdb redid the calling of the 5' RACE reads with MiXCR, one entry per CDR3 protein. The repertoire holds 35,000 to 50,000 distinct CDR3 sequences, with approximately 3.1% as singletons. Specimen: normal lung tissue next to the tumor, collected at surgery. These receptor sequences come from a male donor with early-stage non-small cell lung cancer.

This clonotype was seen ten or more times. The rearrangement uses TRBV7-2 and TRBJ1-5, with TRBD1 matching 7 bases. V shed 2 bases, J shed 5 bases, and the junction held 0 bases outside the gene matches. This CDR3 comprises 13 residues. The germline V gene has CDR1 SGHTA and CDR2 FQGNSA. CDR3 DNA: TGTGCCAGCAGCTTAACAGGGGATCAGCCCCAGCATTTT. Translation: CASSLTGDQPQHF.

Ten or more counts support this clonotype. The gene calls are TRBV14 and TRBJ1-2; D not certain. The germline V gene has CDR1 SGHDN and CDR2 FVKESK. The CDR3 loop spans 13 amino acids. The V gene lost 6 bases and the J gene lost 2 bases, with 10 bases spanning the gap. The CDR3 protein is CASSASPNYGYTF. CDR3 nucleotides: TGTGCCAGCAGTGCTAGTCCCAACTATGGCTACACCTTC. Full variable domain (rest looked up from reference TRBV14 and TRBJ1-2): EAGVTQFPSHSVIEKGQTVTLRCDPISGHDNLYWYRRVMGKEIKFLLHFVKESKQDESGMPNNRFLAERTGGTYSTLKVQPAELEDSGVYFCASSASPNYGYTFGSGTRLTVV.

By its share, this clonotype is medium-sized. CDR3 loop: CASSLKGHNRGTEAFF. The CDR3 nucleotides read TGTGCCAGCAGTTTAAAGGGCCACAACAGGGGCACTGAAGCTTTCTTT. J is TRBJ1-1 and V is TRBV28, with 7 bases aligning to TRBD1. CDR3 size: 16 residues. V trimming: 2 bases; J trimming: 4 bases; junction bases outside the gene matches: 10. Germline V lookup: CDR1 MDHEN, CDR2 SYDVKM. The full variable domain, with the rest looked up from reference TRBV28 and TRBJ1-1, is DVKVTQSSRYLVKRTGEKVFLECVQDMDHENMFWYRQDPGLGLRLIYFSYDVKMKEKGDIPEGYSVSREKKERFSLILESASTNQTSMYLCASSLKGHNRGTEAFFGQGTRLTVV.

In its sample, this clonotype was seen many times. The rearrangement joins TRBV6-2 or TRBV6-3 to TRBJ2-2, with TRBD1 matching 7 bases. In germline, CDR1 is MNHEY, CDR2 SVGEGT. The ends lost 8 bases at V and 6 bases at J; junction bases unmatched: 12. This CDR3 region has 15 residues. The CDR3 spells CASRDSPLVAGELFF. The CDR3 nucleotides read TGTGCCAGCCGGGACAGCCCTCTGGTCGCCGGGGAGCTGTTTTTT.

Ten or more counts support this clonotype. The J gene is TRBJ2-1, the V gene TRBV11-2, with D maybe TRBD1 (5 bases). CDR3 length: 17 residues. The germline CDR1 and CDR2 sequences are SGHAT and FQNNGV. The V and J ends lost 4 bases and 1 base respectively, with 17 bases between them. CDR3 sequence (DNA): TGTGCCAGCAGCTCCCACCCCCATCGACAGTCCTACAATGAGCAGTTCTTC. Translated, it gives CASSSHPHRQSYNEQFF.

This clonotype was detected many times. CDR3: CASRGQGLNYGYTF. The CDR3 DNA follows: TGTGCCAGCCGGGGACAGGGGCTTAACTATGGCTACACCTTC. The chain employs TRBV28 and TRBJ1-2, with TRBD1 identical over 10 bases. The CDR3 covers 14 residues. After removal of 8 bases from V and 1 base from J, the junction contained 4 bases not matched to a gene. From germline, CDR1 is MDHEN and CDR2 SYDVKM.

This clonotype counts as medium-sized (0.01 to 0.1%). The chain joins TRBV18 to TRBJ1-6; D unclear. The CDR3 has 15 residues. CDR1 is KGHSH, CDR2 LQKENI, per germline. V was cut by 2 bases and J by 0 bases, with 5 bases left in between. In DNA, the CDR3 is TGTGCCAGCTCACCAGAAAGCTCCTATAATTCACCCCTCCACTTT. It yields the protein CASSPESSYNSPLHF.

This clonotype turned up a few times. The rearrangement links TRBV24-1 to TRBJ2-2; 7 bases are a match to TRBD2. The CDR3 is made up of 17 amino acids. Unmatched junction bases numbered 7, after V lost 0 bases and J lost 4 bases. Germline values: CDR1 KGHDR, CDR2 SFDVKD. The CDR3 region is CATSDLGGSGFTGELFF. The CDR3 region has the DNA TGTGCCACCAGTGATTTGGGCGGGAGTGGTTTCACCGGGGAGCTGTTTTTT.

This clonotype was counted ten times or more. The chain is built from TRBV6-4 and TRBJ1-2; weak D call: TRBD1 (5 bases). Trimming stripped 6 bases from V and 7 bases from J, with 6 bases between. The CDR3 totals 10 residues. CDR1 and CDR2 from the germline V gene are MRHNA and SNTAGT. The CDR3 region has the DNA TGTGCCAGCAGCGGGGCTGGCTACACCTTC. Its protein product is CASSGAGYTF.

V and J are TRBV20-1 and TRBJ2-5, with 7 bases aligning to TRBD1. The V gene end was trimmed by 5 bases and the J gene end by 1 base; junction bases not matched to a gene: 4. From germline, CDR1 is DFQATT and CDR2 SNEGSKA (reference sequence). The CDR3 covers 13 residues. DNA of the CDR3: TGCAGTGCTTTACAGGGGACCCAAGAGACCCAGTACTTC. Its translation: CSALQGTQETQYF.

This clonotype was seen ten or more times. V usage is TRBV6-2 or TRBV6-3 and J usage is TRBJ2-2; no reliable D call. The ends were cut back, 0 bases at V and 5 bases at J, with 4 bases in the middle. CDR1 is MNHEY, CDR2 SVGEGT, per germline. The CDR3 runs 13 residues. The CDR3 bases are TGTGCCAGCAGTTACTCCCGGACCGGGGAGCTGTTTTTT. Translating it yields CASSYSRTGELFF.

This clonotype was seen at least ten times. The junction departs from the called germline gene at one end, perhaps through a read error. The rearrangement joins TRBV7-7 to TRBJ2-3; D possibly corresponds to TRBD2 (5 bases). This CDR3 comprises 14 residues. The germline V gene has CDR1 SSHAT and CDR2 FNYEAQ (reference sequence). The CDR3 DNA is TGTGCTAGCAGCCCAGGACTTGTCACAGATACGCAGTATTTT. This codes for CASSPGLVTDTQYF.

This clonotype occurred many times. The chain recombines TRBV7-8 with TRBJ2-3; D is unresolved. CDR3 size: 15 residues. Deletions cut 1 base from V and 0 bases from J, with 8 bases between. CDR1 is SGHVS and CDR2 is FQNEAQ in the germline V gene. As DNA, the CDR3 is TGTGCCAGCAGCTTAGACGGATCTAGCACAGATACGCAGTATTTT. Residues: CASSLDGSSTDTQYF.

This clonotype was seen ten or more times. Here the CDR3 reads CASSWGTGPLHF. The CDR3 DNA sequence: TGTGCCAGCAGCTGGGGGACAGGGCCCCTCCACTTT. The chain has TRBV7-3 and TRBJ1-6, with TRBD1 matching over 9 bases. The germline V gene has CDR1 SGHTA and CDR2 FQGTGA. The J segment lost 13 bases and the V segment lost 4 bases, leaving 2 bases of the junction unmatched. The CDR3 sequence is 12 residues long.

Many counts were recorded for this clonotype. V is TRBV20-1 and J is TRBJ2-2, with D maybe TRBD2 (5 bases). The V and J ends lost 2 bases and 7 bases respectively, with 23 bases between them. Germline values: CDR1 DFQATT, CDR2 SNEGSKA (reference sequence). CDR3 length equals 17 residues. CDR3 sequence: CSARKSHSGSAGGELFF. The DNA for the CDR3 is TGCAGTGCTAGAAAGTCTCACTCGGGATCGGCTGGCGGGGAGCTGTTTTTT.

There are many counts of this clonotype. The chain links TRBV3-1 to TRBJ2-3; D remains unclear. The CDR3 covers 14 residues. From germline, CDR1 is LGHDT and CDR2 YNNKEL (reference sequence). V lost 11 bases, J lost 3 bases, and 18 bases lay in between. The CDR3 nucleotides read TGTGCCTCCGATACGGGTCTTCCAACAGATACGCAGTATTTT. Its translation: CASDTGLPTDTQYF.

This clonotype was seen ten or more times. The chain is built from TRBV14 and TRBJ2-7; D possibly corresponds to TRBD2 (5 bases). Trimming pared 4 bases from V and 3 bases from J, leaving 16 bases between. This CDR3 has 15 amino acids. Germline V lookup: CDR1 SGHDN, CDR2 FVKESK. The CDR3 reads CASSPLGEVNYEQYF. The CDR3 DNA reads as TGTGCCAGCAGCCCCCTGGGAGAGGTAAACTACGAGCAGTACTTC.

This clonotype has at least ten counts. The chain has TRBV20-1 and TRBJ2-7, with 9 bases fitting TRBD2. Germline loops: CDR1 DFQATT, CDR2 SNEGSKA (reference sequence). The CDR3 sequence is 13 residues long. The junction had 5 bases not matched to a gene; V was cut back by 6 bases and J by 2 bases. CDR3 DNA: TGCAGTGCCCTCCGGACTAGCGCCTACGAGCAGTACTTC. It translates to CSALRTSAYEQYF.

This clonotype was seen many times. The rearrangement uses TRBV6-5 and TRBJ2-3; 8 bases map to TRBD1. J gave up 1 base and V 11 bases, and 5 bases lay outside the gene matches. From germline, CDR1 is MNHEY and CDR2 SVGAGI. The CDR3 loop spans 13 amino acids. CDR3 sequence: CAATGAGTDTQYF. CDR3 DNA sequence: TGTGCCGCGACAGGGGCTGGCACAGATACGCAGTATTTT.

This clonotype was recorded many times. The chain couples TRBV7-2 to TRBJ1-1; TRBD1 is a possible D gene (6 bases). With 4 bases removed from V and 4 bases from J, the gap between germline ends came to 7 bases. Germline CDR1 reads SGHTA; CDR2 reads FQGNSA. CDR3 length: 12 amino acids. CDR3 loop: CASSYRATEAFF. CDR3 nucleotide sequence: TGTGCCAGCAGCTACAGGGCCACTGAAGCTTTCTTT.

This clonotype was counted ten times or more. The chain combines TRBV2 with TRBJ2-2; D perhaps matches TRBD1 (5 bases). Trimming shortened V by 8 bases and J by 6 bases, and 16 bases separated the two germline ends. Germline-derived CDR1 and CDR2 are SNHLY and FYNNEI. The CDR3 is made up of 14 amino acids. This CDR3 is CASVVRVSAGELFF. CDR3 nucleotides: TGTGCCAGCGTTGTCAGGGTGTCCGCCGGGGAGCTGTTTTTT. Filled out from reference TRBV2 and TRBJ2-2, the complete variable domain reads EPEVTQTPSHQVTQMGQEVILRCVPISNHLYFYWYRQILGQKVEFLVSFYNNEISEKSEIFDDQFSVERPDGSNFTLKIRSTKLEDSAMYFCASVVRVSAGELFFGEGSRLTVL.

This clonotype was recorded many times. This rearrangement joins TRBV5-1 to TRBJ1-5, with TRBD1 identical over 10 bases. Germline V CDR1 and CDR2: SGHRS, YFSETQ. The V gene end was trimmed by 7 bases and the J gene end by 6 bases; junction bases not matched to a gene: 4. CDR3 length: 13 residues. The CDR3 nucleotides are TGCGCCAGCCGACAGGGGGCTCGTCAGCCCCAGCATTTT. Its translation is CASRQGARQPQHF.

The chain links TRBV2 to TRBJ1-6; D is ambiguous. Trimming cost V 6 bases and J 7 bases, with 13 bases left between them. Per the germline V gene, CDR1 is SNHLY and CDR2 is FYNNEI. The CDR3 contains 14 residues. The CDR3 region has the DNA TGTGCCAGCAGATTCACGATGGGGAATTCACCCCTCCACTTT. Translation gives CASRFTMGNSPLHF.

This clonotype was detected many times. The V and J genes are TRBV7-8 and TRBJ1-1; maybe TRBD1 (5 bases). The CDR3 totals 14 residues. V was clipped by 5 bases and J by 4 bases, with 14 bases between them. CDR1 is SGHVS, CDR2 FQNEAQ, per germline. The CDR3 nucleotides are TGTGCCAGCAGCCCCCTGCAGGGTATCACTGAAGCTTTCTTT. It encodes CASSPLQGITEAFF.

This clonotype was counted ten times or more. The chain employs TRBV4-1 and TRBJ2-3; 9 bases agree with TRBD2. The germline gives CDR1 MGHRA, CDR2 YSYEKL. This CDR3 is 16 amino acids long. V was clipped by 4 bases and J by 0 bases; unmatched bases: 5. The CDR3 DNA sequence: TGCGCCAGCAGCCGACAGACTAGCGGTAGCACAGATACGCAGTATTTT. It is translated as CASSRQTSGSTDTQYF.

This clonotype was counted at least ten times. The CDR3 DNA reads as TGTGCCAGCAGCCAAGATAACTACCGGACAGGGCTAACTGAAGCTTTCTTT. Residues: CASSQDNYRTGLTEAFF. This chain connects TRBV3-1 to TRBJ1-1, with 8 bases fitting TRBD1. Germline-derived CDR1 and CDR2 are LGHDT and YNNKEL (reference sequence). V dropped 0 bases and J dropped 5; count of bases not matched to a gene: 11. There are 17 residues in the CDR3.

The gene calls are TRBV29-1 and TRBJ2-5, with 11 bases aligning to TRBD2. V shed 6 bases and J 4 bases; nucleotides not matched to a gene: 7. Germline values: CDR1 SQVTM, CDR2 ANQGSEA. The CDR3 contains 14 residues. CDR3 DNA sequence: TGCAGCGTGGCCACTAGCGGGAGAAGAGAGACCCAGTACTTC. Translated: CSVATSGRRETQYF.

This clonotype appeared many times. V gene TRBV28 combines with J gene TRBJ2-1, with 11 nucleotides matching TRBD1. The V gene end was trimmed by 6 bases and the J gene end by 6 bases; junction bases not matched to a gene: 13. Germline CDR1 and CDR2: MDHEN and SYDVKM. CDR3 size: 17 residues. The CDR3 reads CASRPYRTGGTGNEQFF. CDR3 nucleotide sequence: TGTGCCAGCAGACCATATCGGACAGGGGGCACGGGCAATGAGCAGTTCTTC. Using reference TRBV28 and TRBJ2-1 for the parts outside the CDR3, the full variable domain is DVKVTQSSRYLVKRTGEKVFLECVQDMDHENMFWYRQDPGLGLRLIYFSYDVKMKEKGDIPEGYSVSREKKERFSLILESASTNQTSMYLCASRPYRTGGTGNEQFFGPGTRLTVL.